This TCR beta chain was captured in a study of CD8 T cells in ankylosing spondylitis. Study-wide findings and caveats: In the blood and synovial fluid of reactive arthritis, some motif variants had been previously reported. There was a TCR beta motif, made of eight highly homologous variants, that appeared characteristic of ankylosing spondylitis blood. Disease-linked clones were reportedly significantly enriched in matched ankylosing spondylitis synovial fluid. The authors found the disease-linked clones to be CD8+ and relatively rare in peripheral blood.

Germline-derived CDR1 and CDR2 are SGHDN and FVKESK. The CDR3 length is 12 residues. V dropped 8 bases and J dropped 1 base, with 8 bases sitting between them. As concerns this clonotype: Its matching antigen is unknown.

Using quantitative 5'-RACE with molecular barcodes, the authors made TCR beta libraries. TCRdb processed the 5' RACE reads anew with MiXCR; each CDR3 protein has one entry. In the table there are 350,000 to 450,000 distinct CDR3 sequences, 25% to 30% of which are singletons. This sequence originates from a male donor with ankylosing spondylitis. The gene calls are TRBV14 and TRBJ1-1; tentative D call: TRBD1 (5 bases). Material for sequencing was blood, either unsorted or a sorted T cell fraction (not recorded which). CDR3: CASQDRNTEAFF. CDR3 DNA: TGTGCCAGCCAAGACAGGAACACTGAAGCTTTCTTT.